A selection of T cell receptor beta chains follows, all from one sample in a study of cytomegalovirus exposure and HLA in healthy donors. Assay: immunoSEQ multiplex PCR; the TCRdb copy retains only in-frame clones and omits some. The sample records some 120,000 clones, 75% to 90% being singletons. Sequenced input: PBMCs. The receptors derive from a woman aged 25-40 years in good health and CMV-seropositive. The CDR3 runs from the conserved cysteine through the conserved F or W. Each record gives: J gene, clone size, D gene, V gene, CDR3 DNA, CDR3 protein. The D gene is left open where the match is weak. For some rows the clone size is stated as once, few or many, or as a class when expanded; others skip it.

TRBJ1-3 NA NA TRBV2 TGTGCCAGCAGTGAACTTGGGACTCCTCCAGGCTCTGGAAACACCATATATTTT CASSELGTPPGSGNTIYF
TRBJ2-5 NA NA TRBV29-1 TGCAGCGCGAATCGGGTCCAAGAGACCCAGTACTTC CSANRVQETQYF
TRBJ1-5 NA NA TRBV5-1 TGCGCCAGCAGCTTGGGACCTTCGTCAGGTCAGCCCCAGCATTTT CASSLGPSSGQPQHF
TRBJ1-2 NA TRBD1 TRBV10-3 TGTGCCATCAGTGAGATGGCGGAGGGGGCCTATGGCTACACCTTC CAISEMAEGAYGYTF
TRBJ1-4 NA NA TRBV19 TGTGCCAGTAGTGTACAGGGCACTAATGAAAAACTGTTTTTT CASSVQGTNEKLFF
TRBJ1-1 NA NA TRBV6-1 TGTGCCAGCAGTACCACATGGAACACTGAAGCTTTCTTT CASSTTWNTEAFF
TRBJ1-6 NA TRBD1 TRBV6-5 TGTGCCAGCAGTCGGGACAGGGGCACCCTCCACTTT CASSRDRGTLHF
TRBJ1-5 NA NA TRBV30 TGTGCCTGGAGTAGGGGGGGGTCACAGCCCCAGCATTTT CAWSRGGSQPQHF
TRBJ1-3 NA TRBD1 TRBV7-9 TGTGCCAGCAGCTCGACAGGGGGTGGAAACACCATATATTTT CASSSTGGGNTIYF
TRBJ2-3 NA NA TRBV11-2 TGTGCCAGCAGCTGGAGCGGTACTAGCACAGATACGCAGTATTTT CASSWSGTSTDTQYF
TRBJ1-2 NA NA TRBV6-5 TGTGCCAGCTGGACAGCTCCTTACTATGGCTACACCTTC CASWTAPYYGYTF
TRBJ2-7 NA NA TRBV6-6 TGTGCCAGCAGTAGTCAGGGCTCCTACGAGCAGTACTTC CASSSQGSYEQYF
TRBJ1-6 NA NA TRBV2 TGTGCCAGCCAACGGGGCGGGGAGAATTCACCCCTCCACTTT CASQRGGENSPLHF
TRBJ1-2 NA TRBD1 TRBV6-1 TGTGCCAGCAGCCGGACAGGGGACGGCTACACCTTC CASSRTGDGYTF
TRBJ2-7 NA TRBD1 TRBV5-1 TGCGCCAGCAGCTTGGTACAGGGGGCTGGAAACGAGCAGTACTTC CASSLVQGAGNEQYF
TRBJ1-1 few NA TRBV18 TGTGCCAGCTCACTCGGGACTTTCCCTGAAGCTTTCTTT CASSLGTFPEAFF
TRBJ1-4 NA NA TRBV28 TGTGCCAGCAGCAGGACATTCAAACTGTTTTTT CASSRTFKLFF
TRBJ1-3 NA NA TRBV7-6 TGTGCCAGCAGCCCAATTTCTTCCGGGACACTTAGATTT CASSPISSGTLRF
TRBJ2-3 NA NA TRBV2 TGTGCCAGCAGGCAGCGGTTGGGCACAGATACGCAGTATTTT CASRQRLGTDTQYF
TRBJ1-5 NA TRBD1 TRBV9 TGTGCCAGCAGCGGGGGGACAGGGGGAAGCAATCAGCCCCAGCATTTT CASSGGTGGSNQPQHF
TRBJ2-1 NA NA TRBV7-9 TGTGCCAGCAGCTTAGAGCCCTACAATGAGCAGTTCTTC CASSLEPYNEQFF
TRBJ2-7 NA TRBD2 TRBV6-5 TGTGCCAGCAGTTATGGCGGGAGCCCCTCCTACGAGCAGTACTTC CASSYGGSPSYEQYF
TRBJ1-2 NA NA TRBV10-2 TGCGCCAGCATGGGGGGGGCGACTAACTATGGCTACACCTTC CASMGGATNYGYTF
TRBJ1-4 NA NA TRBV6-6 TGTGCCAGCAGGGGTGGGACAGAAAAACTGTTTTTT CASRGGTEKLFF
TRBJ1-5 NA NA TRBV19 TGTGCCACTGCGGGTCTTCACTATAGCAATCAGCCCCAGCATTTT CATAGLHYSNQPQHF
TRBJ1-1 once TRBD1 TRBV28 TGTGCCAGCAGTACAGGGGGTTCTAACACTGAAGCTTTCTTT CASSTGGSNTEAFF
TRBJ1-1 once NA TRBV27 TGTGCCAGCAGTCGGTCTTTCGACACTGAAGCTTTCTTT CASSRSFDTEAFF
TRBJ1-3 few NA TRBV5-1 TGCGCCAGCAGCCACGGACAGCGCTCTGGAAACACCATATATTTT CASSHGQRSGNTIYF
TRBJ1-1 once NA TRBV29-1 TGCAGCGTTGTCCGGGTTGCCGAAGTTCGGGCTTTCTTT CSVVRVAEVRAFF
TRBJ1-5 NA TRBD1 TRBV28 TGTGCCAGCAGTTTATCGACAGGGTGGAGCAATCAGCCCCAGCATTTT CASSLSTGWSNQPQHF
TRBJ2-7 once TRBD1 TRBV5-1 TGCGCCAGCAGCCCCCTGACAGGGCCGGACCACGAGCAGTACTTC CASSPLTGPDHEQYF